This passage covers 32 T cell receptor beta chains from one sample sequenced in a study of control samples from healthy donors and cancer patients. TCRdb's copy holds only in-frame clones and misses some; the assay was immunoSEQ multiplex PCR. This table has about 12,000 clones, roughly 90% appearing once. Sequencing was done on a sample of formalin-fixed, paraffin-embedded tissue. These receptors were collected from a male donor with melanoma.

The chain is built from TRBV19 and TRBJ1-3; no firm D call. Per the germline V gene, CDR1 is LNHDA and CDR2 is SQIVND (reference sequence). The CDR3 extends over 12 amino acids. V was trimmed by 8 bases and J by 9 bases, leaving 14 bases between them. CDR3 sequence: CASLGGRGTIYF. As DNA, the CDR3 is TGTGCCAGTCTCGGCGGACGTGGCACCATATATTTT.

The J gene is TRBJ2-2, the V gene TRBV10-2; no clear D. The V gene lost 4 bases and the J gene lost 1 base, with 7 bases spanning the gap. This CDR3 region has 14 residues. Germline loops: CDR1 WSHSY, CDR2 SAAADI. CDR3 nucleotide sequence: TGCGCCAGCAGTGCCGGAAGGAACACCGGGGAGCTGTTTTTT. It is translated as CASSAGRNTGELFF.

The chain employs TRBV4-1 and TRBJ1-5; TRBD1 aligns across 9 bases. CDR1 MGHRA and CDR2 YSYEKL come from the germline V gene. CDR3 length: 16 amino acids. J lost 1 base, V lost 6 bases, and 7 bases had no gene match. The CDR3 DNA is TGCGCCAGCAGTCCCGGAGGACAGGGGAGCAATCAGCCCCAGCATTTT. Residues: CASSPGGQGSNQPQHF.

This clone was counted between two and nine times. CDR3 nucleotide sequence: TGTGCCAGCAGCTCCCAAGGTCAAGCTAACTATGGCTACACCTTC. Protein: CASSSQGQANYGYTF. The rearrangement links TRBV6-2 or TRBV6-3 to TRBJ1-2, with D hard to call. Trimming took 6 bases from V and 0 from J, leaving 14 bases between them. Germline assignment: CDR1 MNHEY and CDR2 SVGEGT. The CDR3 contains 15 residues.

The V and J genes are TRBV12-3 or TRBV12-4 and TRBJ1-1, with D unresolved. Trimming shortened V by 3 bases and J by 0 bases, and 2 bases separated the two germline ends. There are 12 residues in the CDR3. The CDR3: CASSFLNTEAFF. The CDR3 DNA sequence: TGTGCCAGCAGTTTCCTGAACACTGAAGCTTTCTTT.

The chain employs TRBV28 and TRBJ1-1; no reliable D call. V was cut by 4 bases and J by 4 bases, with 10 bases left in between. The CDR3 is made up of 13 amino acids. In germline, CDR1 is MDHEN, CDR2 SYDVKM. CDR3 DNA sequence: TGTGCCAGCAGTTCACCGGCGTCCACTGAAGCTTTCTTT. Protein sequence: CASSSPASTEAFF.

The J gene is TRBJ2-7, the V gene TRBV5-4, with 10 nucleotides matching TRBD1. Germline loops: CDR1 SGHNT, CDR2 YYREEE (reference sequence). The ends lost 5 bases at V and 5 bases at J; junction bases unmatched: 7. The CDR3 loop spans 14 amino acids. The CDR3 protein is CASSLRQGAHEQYF. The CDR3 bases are TGTGCCAGCAGTCTAAGACAGGGGGCCCACGAGCAGTACTTC.

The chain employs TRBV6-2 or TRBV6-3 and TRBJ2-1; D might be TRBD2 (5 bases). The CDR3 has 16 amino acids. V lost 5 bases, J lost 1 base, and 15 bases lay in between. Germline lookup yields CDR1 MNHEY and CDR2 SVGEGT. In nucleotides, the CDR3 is TGTGCCAGCAGTACTAGAGCGGCCGCTTCCTACAATGAGCAGTTCTTC. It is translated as CASSTRAAASYNEQFF.

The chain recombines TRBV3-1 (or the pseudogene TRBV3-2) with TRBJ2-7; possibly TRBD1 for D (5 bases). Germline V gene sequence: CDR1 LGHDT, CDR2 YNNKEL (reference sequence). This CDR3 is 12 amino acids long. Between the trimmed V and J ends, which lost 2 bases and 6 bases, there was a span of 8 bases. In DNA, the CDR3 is TGTGCCAGCAGCCAACAGGGCAGCGAGCAGTACTTC. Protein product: CASSQQGSEQYF.

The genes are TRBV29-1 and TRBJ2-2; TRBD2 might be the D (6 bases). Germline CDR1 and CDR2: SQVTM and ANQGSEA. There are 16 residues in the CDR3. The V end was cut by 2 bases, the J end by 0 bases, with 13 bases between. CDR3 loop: CSVEILTRTNTGELFF. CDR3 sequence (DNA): TGCAGCGTTGAAATCTTGACTAGGACGAACACCGGGGAGCTGTTTTTT.

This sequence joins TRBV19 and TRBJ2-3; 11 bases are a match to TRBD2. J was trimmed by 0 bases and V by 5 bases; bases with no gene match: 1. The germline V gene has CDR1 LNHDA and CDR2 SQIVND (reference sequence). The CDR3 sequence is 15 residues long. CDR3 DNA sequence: TGTGCCAGTAGTTGGACTAGCGGGAGCACAGATACGCAGTATTTT. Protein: CASSWTSGSTDTQYF.

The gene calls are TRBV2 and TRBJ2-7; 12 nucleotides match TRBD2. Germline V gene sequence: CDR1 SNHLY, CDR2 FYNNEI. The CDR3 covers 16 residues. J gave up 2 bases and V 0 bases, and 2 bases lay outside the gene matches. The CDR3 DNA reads TGTGCCAGCAGTGAAGCCGGACTAGCGGGGACCTACGAGCAGTACTTC. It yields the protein CASSEAGLAGTYEQYF. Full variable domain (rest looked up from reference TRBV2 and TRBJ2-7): EPEVTQTPSHQVTQMGQEVILRCVPISNHLYFYWYRQILGQKVEFLVSFYNNEISEKSEIFDDQFSVERPDGSNFTLKIRSTKLEDSAMYFCASSEAGLAGTYEQYFGPGTRLTVT.

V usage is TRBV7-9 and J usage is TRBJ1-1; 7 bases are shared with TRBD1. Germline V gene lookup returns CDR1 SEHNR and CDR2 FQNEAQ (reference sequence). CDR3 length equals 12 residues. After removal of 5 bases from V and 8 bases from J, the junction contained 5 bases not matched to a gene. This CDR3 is CASSGTRGEAFF. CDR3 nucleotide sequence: TGTGCCAGCAGCGGAACCAGGGGGGAAGCTTTCTTT. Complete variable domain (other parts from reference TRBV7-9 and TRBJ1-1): DTGVSQNPRHKITKRGQNVTFRCDPISEHNRLYWYRQTLGQGPEFLTYFQNEAQLEKSRLLSDRFSAERPKGSFSTLEIQRTEQGDSAMYLCASSGTRGEAFFGQGTRLTVV.

CDR3 residues: CASSLAPTSLTDTQYF. CDR3 sequence (DNA): TGCGCCAGCAGCTTGGCCCCGACTAGCCTCACAGATACGCAGTATTTT. The J gene is TRBJ2-3, the V gene TRBV5-1; 7 bases align to TRBD2. CDR3 length: 16 amino acids. Germline V gene data show CDR1 as SGHRS and CDR2 as YFSETQ. Trimming took 0 bases from V and 2 from J; bases not matched to a gene: 6.

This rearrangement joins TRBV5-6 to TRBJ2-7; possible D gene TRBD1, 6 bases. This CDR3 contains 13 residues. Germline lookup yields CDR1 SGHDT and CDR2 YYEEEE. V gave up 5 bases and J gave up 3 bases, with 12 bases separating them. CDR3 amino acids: CASSNRANYEQYF. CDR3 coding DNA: TGTGCCAGCAGTAACAGGGCCAACTACGAGCAGTACTTC.

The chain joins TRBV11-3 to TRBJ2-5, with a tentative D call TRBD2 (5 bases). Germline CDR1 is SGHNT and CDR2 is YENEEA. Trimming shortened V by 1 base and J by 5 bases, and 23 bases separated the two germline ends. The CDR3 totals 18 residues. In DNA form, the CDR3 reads TGTGCCAGCAGCTTAGGGCTTGGAGGAGTAGCCCCTAAGGAGACCCAGTACTTC. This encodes CASSLGLGGVAPKETQYF.

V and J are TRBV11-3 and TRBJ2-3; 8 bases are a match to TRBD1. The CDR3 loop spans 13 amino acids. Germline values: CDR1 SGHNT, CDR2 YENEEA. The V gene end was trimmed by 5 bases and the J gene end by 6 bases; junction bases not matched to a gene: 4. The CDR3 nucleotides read TGTGCCAGCAGCCCAGGGGGCTGGGATACGCAGTATTTT. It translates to CASSPGGWDTQYF.

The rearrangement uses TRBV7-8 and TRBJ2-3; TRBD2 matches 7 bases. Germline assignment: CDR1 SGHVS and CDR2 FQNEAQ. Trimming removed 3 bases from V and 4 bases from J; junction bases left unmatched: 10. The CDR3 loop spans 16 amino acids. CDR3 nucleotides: TGTGCCAGCAGCTTCTCGGGGGGACCGGGGGCAGATACGCAGTATTTT. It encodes CASSFSGGPGADTQYF.

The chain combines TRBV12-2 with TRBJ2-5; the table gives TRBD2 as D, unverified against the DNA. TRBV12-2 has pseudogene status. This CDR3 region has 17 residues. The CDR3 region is CASRLRRGDRREETQYF. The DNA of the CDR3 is TGTGCAAGTCGCTTAAGACGGGGGGATCGCAGGGAAGAGACCCAGTACTTC.

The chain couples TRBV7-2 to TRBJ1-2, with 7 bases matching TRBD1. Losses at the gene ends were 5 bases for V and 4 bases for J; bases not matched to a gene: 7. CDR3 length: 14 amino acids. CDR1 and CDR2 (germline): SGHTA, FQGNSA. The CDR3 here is CASSPLDRIYGYTF. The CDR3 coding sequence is TGTGCCAGCAGCCCATTGGACAGGATCTATGGCTACACCTTC. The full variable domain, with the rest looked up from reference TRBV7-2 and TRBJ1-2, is GAGVSQSPSNKVTEKGKDVELRCDPISGHTALYWYRQSLGQGLEFLIYFQGNSAPDKSGLPSDRFSAERTGGSVSTLTIQRTQQEDSAVYLCASSPLDRIYGYTFGSGTRLTVV.

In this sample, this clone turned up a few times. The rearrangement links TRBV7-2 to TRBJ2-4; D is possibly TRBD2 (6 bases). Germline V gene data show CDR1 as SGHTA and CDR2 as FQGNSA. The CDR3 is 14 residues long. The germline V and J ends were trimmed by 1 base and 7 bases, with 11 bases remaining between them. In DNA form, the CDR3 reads TGTGCCAGCAGCTTAGATTCCGGGAGTAACATTCAGTACTTC. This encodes CASSLDSGSNIQYF.

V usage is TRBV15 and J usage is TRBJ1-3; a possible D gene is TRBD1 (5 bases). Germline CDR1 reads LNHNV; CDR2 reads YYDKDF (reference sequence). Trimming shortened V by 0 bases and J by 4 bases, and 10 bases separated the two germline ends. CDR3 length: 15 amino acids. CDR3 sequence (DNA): TGTGCCACCAGCAGAGACAGGGTGCCGGGAAACACCATATATTTT. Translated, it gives CATSRDRVPGNTIYF.

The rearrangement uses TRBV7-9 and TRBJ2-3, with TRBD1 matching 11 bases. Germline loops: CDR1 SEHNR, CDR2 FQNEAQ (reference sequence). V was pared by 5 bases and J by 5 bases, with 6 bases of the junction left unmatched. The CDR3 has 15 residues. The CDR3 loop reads CASSPGQGALDTQYF. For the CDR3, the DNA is TGTGCCAGCAGCCCAGGACAGGGGGCATTAGATACGCAGTATTTT.

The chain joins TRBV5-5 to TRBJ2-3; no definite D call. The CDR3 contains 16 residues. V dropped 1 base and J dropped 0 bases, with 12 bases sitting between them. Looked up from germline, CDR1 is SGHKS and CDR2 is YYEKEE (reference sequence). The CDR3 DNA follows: TGTGCCAGCAGCTTGAGTGGGTTACCTAGCACAGATACGCAGTATTTT. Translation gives CASSLSGLPSTDTQYF.

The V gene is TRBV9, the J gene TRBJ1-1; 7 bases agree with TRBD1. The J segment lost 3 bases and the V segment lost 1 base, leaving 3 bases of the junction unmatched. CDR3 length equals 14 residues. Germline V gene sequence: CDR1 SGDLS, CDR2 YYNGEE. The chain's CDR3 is CASSVTGAYTEAFF. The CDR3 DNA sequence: TGTGCCAGCAGCGTAACAGGGGCTTACACTGAAGCTTTCTTT.

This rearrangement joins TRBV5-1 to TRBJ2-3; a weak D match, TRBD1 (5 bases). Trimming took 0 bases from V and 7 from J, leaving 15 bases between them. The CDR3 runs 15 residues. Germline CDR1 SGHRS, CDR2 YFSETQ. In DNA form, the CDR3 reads TGCGCCAGCAGCTTGGAAGGGGTAATTTTAAATACGCAGTATTTT. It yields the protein CASSLEGVILNTQYF.

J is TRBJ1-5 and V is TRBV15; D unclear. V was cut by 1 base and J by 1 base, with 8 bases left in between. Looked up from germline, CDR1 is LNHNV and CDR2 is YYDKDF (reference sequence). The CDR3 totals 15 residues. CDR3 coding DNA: TGTGCCACCAGCAGAGTACGGGTGAGCAATCAGCCCCAGCATTTT. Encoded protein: CATSRVRVSNQPQHF.

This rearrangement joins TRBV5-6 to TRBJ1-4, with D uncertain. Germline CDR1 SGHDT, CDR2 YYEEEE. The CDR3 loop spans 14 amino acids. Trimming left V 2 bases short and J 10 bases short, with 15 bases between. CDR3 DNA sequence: TGTGCCAGCAGCTTTGATACGAACTCGGGAAAACTGTTTTTT. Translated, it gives CASSFDTNSGKLFF.

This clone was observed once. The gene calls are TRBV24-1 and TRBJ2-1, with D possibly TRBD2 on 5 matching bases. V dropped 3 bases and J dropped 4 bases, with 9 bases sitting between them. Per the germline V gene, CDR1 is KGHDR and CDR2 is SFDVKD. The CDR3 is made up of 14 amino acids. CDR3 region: CATSDRTGYNEQFF. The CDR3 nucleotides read TGTGCCACCAGTGATAGGACTGGTTACAATGAGCAGTTCTTC.

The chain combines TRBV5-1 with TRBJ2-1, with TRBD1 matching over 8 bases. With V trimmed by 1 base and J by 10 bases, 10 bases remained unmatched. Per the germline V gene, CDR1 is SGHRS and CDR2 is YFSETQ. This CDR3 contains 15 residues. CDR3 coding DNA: TGCGCCAGCAGCTTGAATCCGGACAGGGCTCGGGAGCAGTTCTTC. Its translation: CASSLNPDRAREQFF.

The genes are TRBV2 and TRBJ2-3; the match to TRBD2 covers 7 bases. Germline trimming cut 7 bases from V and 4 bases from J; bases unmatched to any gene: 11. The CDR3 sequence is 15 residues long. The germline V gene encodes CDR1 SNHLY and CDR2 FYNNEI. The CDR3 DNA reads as TGTGCCAGCACCAGCGGGAAAAAACTGCCAGATACGCAGTATTTT. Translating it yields CASTSGKKLPDTQYF. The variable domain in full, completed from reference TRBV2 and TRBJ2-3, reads EPEVTQTPSHQVTQMGQEVILRCVPISNHLYFYWYRQILGQKVEFLVSFYNNEISEKSEIFDDQFSVERPDGSNFTLKIRSTKLEDSAMYFCASTSGKKLPDTQYFGPGTRLTVL.

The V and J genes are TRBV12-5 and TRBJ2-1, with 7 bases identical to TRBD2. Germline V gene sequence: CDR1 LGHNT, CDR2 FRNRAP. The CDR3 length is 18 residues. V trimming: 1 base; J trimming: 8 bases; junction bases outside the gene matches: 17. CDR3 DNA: TGTGCTAGTGGTTTGGGCCACGGGGGGAGGCCAACAGTCTATGAGCAGTTCTTC. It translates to CASGLGHGGRPTVYEQFF.